These T cell receptor beta chains were read from a single sample in a study. TCRdb independently ran MiXCR on the RT-PCR reads; one entry per CDR3 protein. Among hundreds of thousands of distinct CDR3 sequences listed, around 14% were seen once. Input material: memory CD4+ T cells from blood. The receptor set was obtained from a female donor in good health, serving as a healthy control. The CDR3 runs from the conserved cysteine through the conserved F or W. A D gene is named only where the DNA matches it firmly. For some rows the clone size is stated as once, few or many, or as a class when expanded; others skip it.

TGCGCCAGCAGCCAACGGTCGGCGGACCAAGAGACCCAGTACTTC | CASSQRSADQETQYF | TRBJ2-5 | . | few | TRBV4-1
TGCGCCAGCAGCCAACGGACAGGGGTAGGACAGCCCCAGCATTTT | CASSQRTGVGQPQHF | TRBJ1-5 | TRBD1 | few | TRBV4-3
TGCGCCAGCAGCTTGGGACAGGCGAGTACCGCTGAAGCTTTCTTT | CASSLGQASTAEAFF | TRBJ1-1 | . | . | TRBV5-1
TGTGCCAGCAGTTTTAAGGGCGGTCAGCCCCAGCATTTT | CASSFKGGQPQHF | TRBJ1-5 | . | many | TRBV12-3/TRBV12-4
TGCAGTGCTAGAGAGGGAGGGGATACGCAGTATTTT | CSAREGGDTQYF | TRBJ2-3 | TRBD2 | many | TRBV20-1
TGTGCCTGGAGTGTAATTTCCGGCGGGACAGGGGGCACAGATACGCAGTATTTT | CAWSVISGGTGGTDTQYF | TRBJ2-3 | TRBD1 | . | TRBV30
TGCGCCAGCAGGACTGGCGGGAGGGCCCCCTACAATGAGCAGTTCTTC | CASRTGGRAPYNEQFF | TRBJ2-1 | TRBD2 | . | TRBV4-1
TGTGCCAGCAGCTTCCACCCGGGCCTAGGGAATGAGCAGTTCTTC | CASSFHPGLGNEQFF | TRBJ2-1 | . | many | TRBV7-2
TGTGCCAGCAGTAGTCGGACTAGCGCCTACGAGCAGTACTTC | CASSSRTSAYEQYF | TRBJ2-7 | TRBD2 | many | TRBV27
TGTGCCAGCAGGTGGACAGGGGCGAGGGGCTACACCTTC | CASRWTGARGYTF | TRBJ1-2 | TRBD1 | . | TRBV2
TGCGCCAGCAGCTTGGGCGCTAGCGGGAGGTTGGATACGCAGTATTTT | CASSLGASGRLDTQYF | TRBJ2-3 | TRBD2 | many | TRBV5-1
TGCAGTGCTACCCAGGGCTTAGCTAACTATGGCTACACCTTC | CSATQGLANYGYTF | TRBJ1-2 | . | many | TRBV20-1
TGTGCCAGCAGCTTGCTGGCGGCAACTAATGAAAAACTGTTTTTT | CASSLLAATNEKLFF | TRBJ1-4 | . | . | TRBV5-5
TGCAGCGTCCGCCGGGACAGCACATACAATGAGCAGTTCTTC | CSVRRDSTYNEQFF | TRBJ2-1 | TRBD1 | many | TRBV29-1
TGTGCCACCTCGAGGGGCCGGGGGGGAGGTAATGAGCAGTTCTTC | CATSRGRGGGNEQFF | TRBJ2-1 | TRBD2 | few | TRBV12-3/TRBV12-4
TGTGCCTGGAGTGTACTAGGACAGGAGGCCTTCAATCAGCCCCAGCATTTT | CAWSVLGQEAFNQPQHF | TRBJ1-5 | TRBD1 | . | TRBV30
TGTGCCAGCAGATCTACCGGGGACTACAATGAGCAGTTCTTC | CASRSTGDYNEQFF | TRBJ2-1 | . | few | TRBV7-9
TGTGCCATCAGTGACTCAGGCCAAGAGACCCAGTACTTC | CAISDSGQETQYF | TRBJ2-5 | . | many | TRBV10-3
TGTGCCAGCAGCCAGGGGGGACAGGGGGTCGATGAGCAGTTCTTC | CASSQGGQGVDEQFF | TRBJ2-1 | TRBD1 | many | TRBV4-2
TGTGCCAGCAGCTCCGTCACTACGGGGGAGGGGGTAGCTTTCTTT | CASSSVTTGEGVAFF | TRBJ1-1 | . | many | TRBV27
TGTGCCAGCACGCGGGACAGGTCCCCCGGAAACACCATATATTTT | CASTRDRSPGNTIYF | TRBJ1-3 | TRBD1 | . | TRBV7-9
TGTGCCAGCCGACATGGCACAGATACGCAGTATTTT | CASRHGTDTQYF | TRBJ2-3 | . | . | TRBV7-6
TGTGCCAGCAGCTCAAGTCCGGGACAGGGGGAGGCTTTCTTT | CASSSSPGQGEAFF | TRBJ1-1 | TRBD1 | . | TRBV7-2
TGTGCCAGCAACCGACAGGAGAACACTGAAGCTTTCTTT | CASNRQENTEAFF | TRBJ1-1 | . | once | TRBV6-6
TGCGCCAGCAGCTTGGCCGGCGTCAGGGTGTTGAATGAGCAGTTCTTC | CASSLAGVRVLNEQFF | TRBJ2-1 | . | . | TRBV5-1
TGCAGTGCTAGATGGGGATGGGCTAGCGGGAGCCCAGATACGCAGTATTTT | CSARWGWASGSPDTQYF | TRBJ2-3 | TRBD2 | . | TRBV20-1
TGTGCCAGCAGCTTCCCGGGCCGTACCTACGAGCAGTACTTC | CASSFPGRTYEQYF | TRBJ2-7 | . | many | TRBV7-2
TGCGCCAGCAGCTTGCGGGCATCAGCTGGAAACACCATATATTTT | CASSLRASAGNTIYF | TRBJ1-3 | . | many | TRBV5-1
TGTGCCAGCTCACGCACCTATCCGGGACTAGCGGATCAAGAGACCCAGTACTTC | CASSRTYPGLADQETQYF | TRBJ2-5 | TRBD2 | . | TRBV9
TGTGCCAGCAGTGTAGGTAGTGAGCAGTTCTTC | CASSVGSEQFF | TRBJ2-1 | . | many | TRBV2
TGTGCCAGCATGTCCGGGGGGGCCGGTCAGCCCCAGCATTTT | CASMSGGAGQPQHF | TRBJ1-5 | . | few | TRBV6-6
TGCAGTGCTAGAGATCGCCTAGCGGGCGCCACAGATACGCAGTATTTT | CSARDRLAGATDTQYF | TRBJ2-3 | TRBD2 | many | TRBV20-1
TGTGCCACCAGTGATTTTGGACTAGCGGGGGCAGATACGCAGTATTTT | CATSDFGLAGADTQYF | TRBJ2-3 | TRBD2 | . | TRBV24-1
TGTGCCAGCAGACAGGGTCTTAGCAATCAGCCCCAGCATTTT | CASRQGLSNQPQHF | TRBJ1-5 | . | . | TRBV12-3/TRBV12-4
TGTGCCAGCAGCTCCACCGGGACTTTCGGGGATACGCAGTATTTT | CASSSTGTFGDTQYF | TRBJ2-3 | . | . | TRBV7-2
TGCAGTGCTCCAGAGGGGGGATCGAACACCGGGGAGCTGTTTTTT | CSAPEGGSNTGELFF | TRBJ2-2 | . | once | TRBV20-1
TGCAGTGCTATCCCCCTAAAGGGGGGCCCCCCCTACGAGCAGTACTTC | CSAIPLKGGPPYEQYF | TRBJ2-7 | . | many | TRBV20-1
TGTGCCAGCAGCCCAGGGGGTTTAGACGGTGAAGCTTTCTTT | CASSPGGLDGEAFF | TRBJ1-1 | TRBD1 | few | TRBV7-9
TGTGCCAGCAGCCAAACAGGGGGCGAGCGGGAAGCTTTCTTT | CASSQTGGEREAFF | TRBJ1-1 | TRBD1 | . | TRBV3-1
TGCAGTGCTAGAGAGAGAGTGTTCGGAAAGAATGAGCAGTTCTTC | CSARERVFGKNEQFF | TRBJ2-1 | . | few | TRBV20-1
TGTGCCAGCAGCTTGGTGCTTGGGGGGCTGGACAATGAGCAGTTCTTC | CASSLVLGGLDNEQFF | TRBJ2-1 | . | few | TRBV7-9
TGTGCCAGCAGGGAGGACAGTAGGCAGCCCCAGCATTTT | CASREDSRQPQHF | TRBJ1-5 | . | many | TRBV6-6
TGCAGTGCTACCCCCTCGCCCTCGTGGAAACTGTTTTTT | CSATPSPSWKLFF | TRBJ1-4 | . | many | TRBV20-1
TGTGCCAGCGGGATTAGGGGTGCAGATACGCAGTATTTT | CASGIRGADTQYF | TRBJ2-3 | . | few | TRBV6-5
TGTGCCAGCAGTTTATGGGCGGACCAAGAGACCCAGTACTTC | CASSLWADQETQYF | TRBJ2-5 | . | . | TRBV27
TGTGCCAGCAGTGAACTCCAGCTCTACACTGAAGCTTTCTTT | CASSELQLYTEAFF | TRBJ1-1 | . | . | TRBV6-1
TGTGCCAGCAGTTACCCGGGACTAGCGGGAGTTGGAACCGGGGAGCTGTTTTTT | CASSYPGLAGVGTGELFF | TRBJ2-2 | TRBD2 | . | TRBV6-5
TGTGCCACCAGCGCTAGGACTAGCAGCACCTACGAGCAGTACTTC | CATSARTSSTYEQYF | TRBJ2-7 | TRBD2 | . | TRBV15
TGTGCCACCAGTATTGCAGGATCGCAGTATTTT | CATSIAGSQYF | TRBJ2-3 | . | few | TRBV24-1
TGCAGTGCTAGAGCTCTTGATGGCTACACCTTC | CSARALDGYTF | TRBJ1-2 | . | . | TRBV20-1
TGTGCCAGCAGTTGGGACCCGAACGTATATGGCTACACCTTC | CASSWDPNVYGYTF | TRBJ1-2 | . | few | TRBV28
TGTGCCAGCAAGGGACAGGGGCCCTACGAGCAGTACTTC | CASKGQGPYEQYF | TRBJ2-7 | TRBD1 | many | TRBV27
TGTGCCAGCAGCCCGGGACTAGTGGAAGAGCAGTACTTC | CASSPGLVEEQYF | TRBJ2-7 | TRBD2 | . | TRBV7-8
TGCGCCAGCAGAAGGGGGCTCTACGAGCAGTACTTC | CASRRGLYEQYF | TRBJ2-7 | TRBD1 | . | TRBV5-1
TGTGCCAGCAGCGGAGGGACGCCCGGAAACACCATATATTTT | CASSGGTPGNTIYF | TRBJ1-3 | . | . | TRBV9
TGCAGTGCTAGAGATCGGCGGACAGGCGCTTTCTTT | CSARDRRTGAFF | TRBJ1-1 | TRBD1 | . | TRBV20-1
TGCAGTGCTACCCGGACGATCACAGATACGCAGTATTTT | CSATRTITDTQYF | TRBJ2-3 | . | . | TRBV20-1
TGTGCCATCAGCCCCCGACAGGGGGACTCTGGAAACACCATATATTTT | CAISPRQGDSGNTIYF | TRBJ1-3 | TRBD1 | many | TRBV10-3
TGTGCCAGCAGTTACGGAGCGGGAGATCCAGATACGCAGTATTTT | CASSYGAGDPDTQYF | TRBJ2-3 | TRBD2 | few | TRBV6-2/TRBV6-3